This T cell receptor (beta chain) appears in the sequencing data of a study of human T cells and chemical hapten exposure. Background on the study: Across samples, TCR yields varied, mostly owing to small differences in pooled library volumes. Findings and limits, study-wide: DPC sensitization left the count of TCRs above 1 in 1000 unchanged.

V was pared by 7 bases and J by 4 bases, with 4 bases of the junction left unmatched. Germline V gene data show CDR1 as SQVTM and CDR2 as ANQGSEA. CDR3 length equals 12 residues. Documented time point: patch test 3, about 24 weeks after DPC sensitization. Treatment: therapeutic diphenylcyclopropenone sensitization with weekly scalp DPC. What the library attached to individual cDNA molecules were unique molecular identifiers. TCRdb ran MiXCR on the RACE reads and lists one entry per CDR3 protein. The table shows tens of thousands of distinct CDR3 sequences, with over 10% occurring only once. Many counts were recorded for this clonotype. Its specificity is unknown.

This chain links TRBV29-1 with TRBJ2-7; TRBD1 aligns across 10 bases. The specimen was whole blood, collected in connection with sensitization to the hapten diphenylcyclopropenone (DPC). The sequence was obtained from a woman between 50 and 59 years old with alopecia areata. Some clones in this sample may be carry-over from other donors' samples. The CDR3 DNA sequence: TGCAGCGCTTGGGACAGGGGTTACGAGCAGTACTTC. The encoded protein is CSAWDRGYEQYF.